This T cell receptor beta chain was identified during a study of Graves' ophthalmopathy and Graves' hyperthyroidism. Study as a whole: The study drew peripheral blood at initial diagnosis, before any treatment. General study points: A majority of expanded thyroid clonotypes exceeding 0.001 frequency were likewise present in blood.

Stable hyperthyroidism denotes an absence of ophthalmopathy throughout 18 months of follow-up. This clonotype was picked up many times. Its antigen is still unknown. RNA transcripts yielded amplified TCR beta CDR3 regions. First-round RT-PCR relied on HTBI primers, and a second-round multiplex PCR came next. Using its own MiXCR run on the multiplex PCR reads, TCRdb lists one record per CDR3 protein. The data show some 350,000 distinct CDR3 sequences, with roughly 15% seen just once and 2.4% held by the top ten. Trimming took off 4 bases at V and 2 bases at J, with 14 bases between the two ends. The germline V gene encodes CDR1 SQVTM and CDR2 ANQGSEA. The CDR3 is 14 amino acids.

The rearrangement uses TRBV29-1 and TRBJ2-5; TRBD2 might be the D (5 bases). The sample consisted of peripheral blood. This clonotype was obtained from an adult woman with stable Graves' hyperthyroidism. CDR3 protein: CSVALHGEQETQYF. The CDR3 nucleotides are TGCAGCGTTGCTCTTCATGGGGAGCAAGAGACCCAGTACTTC.